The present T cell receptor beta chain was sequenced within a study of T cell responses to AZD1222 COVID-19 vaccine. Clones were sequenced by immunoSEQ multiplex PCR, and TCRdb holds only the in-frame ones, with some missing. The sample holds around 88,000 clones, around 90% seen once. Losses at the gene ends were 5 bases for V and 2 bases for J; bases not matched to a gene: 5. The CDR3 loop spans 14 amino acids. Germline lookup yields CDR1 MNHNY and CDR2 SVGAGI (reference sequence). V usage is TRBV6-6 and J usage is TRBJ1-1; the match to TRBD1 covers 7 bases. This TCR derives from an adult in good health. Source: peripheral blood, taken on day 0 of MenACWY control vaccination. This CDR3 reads CASSGGQINTEAFF. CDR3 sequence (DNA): TGTGCCAGCAGTGGGGGACAGATAAACACTGAAGCTTTCTTT.